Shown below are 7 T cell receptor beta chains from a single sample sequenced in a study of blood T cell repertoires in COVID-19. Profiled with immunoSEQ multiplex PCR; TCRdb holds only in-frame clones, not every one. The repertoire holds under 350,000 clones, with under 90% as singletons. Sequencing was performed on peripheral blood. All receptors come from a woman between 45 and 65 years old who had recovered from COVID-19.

In DNA form, the CDR3 reads TGTGCCAGCAGCCAAAGCGGGGGGGCAAGTGAGACCCAGTACTTC. It yields the protein CASSQSGGASETQYF. The V and J genes are TRBV7-3 and TRBJ2-5; 10 bases map to TRBD2. Unmatched junction bases numbered 8, after V lost 5 bases and J lost 5 bases. This CDR3 has 15 amino acids. Germline lookup yields CDR1 SGHTA and CDR2 FQGTGA.

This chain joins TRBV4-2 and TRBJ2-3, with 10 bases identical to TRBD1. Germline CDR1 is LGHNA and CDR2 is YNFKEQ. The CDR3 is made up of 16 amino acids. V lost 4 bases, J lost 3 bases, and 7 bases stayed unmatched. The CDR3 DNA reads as TGTGCCAGCAGCCGTCGGGGACAGGGGCGGACAGATACGCAGTATTTT. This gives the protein CASSRRGQGRTDTQYF.

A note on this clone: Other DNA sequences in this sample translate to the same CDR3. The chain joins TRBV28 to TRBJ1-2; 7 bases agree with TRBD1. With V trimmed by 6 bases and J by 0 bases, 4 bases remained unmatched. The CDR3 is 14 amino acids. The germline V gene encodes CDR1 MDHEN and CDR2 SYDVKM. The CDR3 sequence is CASRAGGPNYGYTF. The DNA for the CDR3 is TGTGCCAGCAGAGCAGGGGGGCCTAACTATGGCTACACCTTC.

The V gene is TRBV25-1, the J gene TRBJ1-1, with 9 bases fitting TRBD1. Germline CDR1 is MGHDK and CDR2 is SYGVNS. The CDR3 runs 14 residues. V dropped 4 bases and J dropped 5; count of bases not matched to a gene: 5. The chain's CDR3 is CASSVRQGGTEAFF. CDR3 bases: TGTGCCAGCAGTGTTCGACAGGGGGGGACTGAAGCTTTCTTT.

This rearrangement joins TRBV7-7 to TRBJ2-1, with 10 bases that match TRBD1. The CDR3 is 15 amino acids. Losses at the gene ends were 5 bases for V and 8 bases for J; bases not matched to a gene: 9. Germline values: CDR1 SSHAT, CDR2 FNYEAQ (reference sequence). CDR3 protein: CASSPDRGRRDEQFF. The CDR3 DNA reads TGTGCCAGCAGCCCCGACAGGGGGCGGCGGGATGAGCAGTTCTTC.

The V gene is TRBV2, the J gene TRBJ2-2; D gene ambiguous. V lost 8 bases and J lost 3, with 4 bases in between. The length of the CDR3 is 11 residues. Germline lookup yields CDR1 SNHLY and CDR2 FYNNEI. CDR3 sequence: CASHYTGELFF. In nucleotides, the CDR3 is TGTGCCAGCCATTACACCGGGGAGCTGTTTTTT.

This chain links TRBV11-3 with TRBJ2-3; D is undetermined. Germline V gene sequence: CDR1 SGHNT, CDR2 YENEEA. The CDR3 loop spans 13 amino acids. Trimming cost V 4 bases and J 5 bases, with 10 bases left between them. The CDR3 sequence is CASSSTRRDTQYF. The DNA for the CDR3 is TGTGCCAGCAGCTCCACCCGGAGAGATACGCAGTATTTT. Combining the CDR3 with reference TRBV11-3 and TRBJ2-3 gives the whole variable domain EAGVVQSPRYKIIEKKQPVAFWCNPISGHNTLYWYLQNLGQGPELLIRYENEEAVDDSQLPKDRFSAERLKGVDSTLKIQPAELGDSAVYLCASSSTRRDTQYFGPGTRLTVL.